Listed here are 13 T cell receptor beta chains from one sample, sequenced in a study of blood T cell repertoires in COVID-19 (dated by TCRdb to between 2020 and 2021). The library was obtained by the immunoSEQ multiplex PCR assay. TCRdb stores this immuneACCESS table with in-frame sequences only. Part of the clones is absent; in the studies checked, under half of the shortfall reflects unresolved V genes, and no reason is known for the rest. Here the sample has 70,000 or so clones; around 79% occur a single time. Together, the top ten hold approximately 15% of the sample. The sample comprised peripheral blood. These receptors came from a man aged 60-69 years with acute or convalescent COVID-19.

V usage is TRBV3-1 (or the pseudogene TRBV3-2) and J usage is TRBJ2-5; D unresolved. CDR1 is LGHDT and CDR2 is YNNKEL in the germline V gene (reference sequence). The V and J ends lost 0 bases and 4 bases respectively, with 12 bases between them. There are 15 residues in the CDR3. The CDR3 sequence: CASSQEPPPGETQYF. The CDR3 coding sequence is TGTGCCAGCAGCCAAGAGCCCCCCCCGGGAGAGACCCAGTACTTC.

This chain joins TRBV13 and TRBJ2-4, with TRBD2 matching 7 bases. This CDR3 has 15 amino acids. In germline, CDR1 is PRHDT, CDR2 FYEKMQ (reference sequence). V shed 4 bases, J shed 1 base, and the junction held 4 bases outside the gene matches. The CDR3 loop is CASSWEGIAKNIQYF. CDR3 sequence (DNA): TGTGCCAGCAGCTGGGAGGGGATTGCCAAAAACATTCAGTACTTC.

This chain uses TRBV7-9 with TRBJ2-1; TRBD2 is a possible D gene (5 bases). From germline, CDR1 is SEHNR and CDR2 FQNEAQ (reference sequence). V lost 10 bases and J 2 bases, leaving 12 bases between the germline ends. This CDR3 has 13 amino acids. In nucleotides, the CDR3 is TGTGCCACCCAACCCGGGGCCTACAATGAGCAGTTCTTC. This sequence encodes CATQPGAYNEQFF.

CDR3 in DNA: TGCGCCAGCAGCCAAGGACAGGGGGCCCCCTACGAGCAGTACTTC. It translates to CASSQGQGAPYEQYF. The rearrangement joins TRBV4-3 to TRBJ2-7; TRBD1 aligns across 10 bases. Germline values: CDR1 LGHNA, CDR2 YSLEER. The CDR3 is 15 amino acids. The J segment lost 2 bases and the V segment lost 1 base, leaving 2 bases of the junction unmatched.

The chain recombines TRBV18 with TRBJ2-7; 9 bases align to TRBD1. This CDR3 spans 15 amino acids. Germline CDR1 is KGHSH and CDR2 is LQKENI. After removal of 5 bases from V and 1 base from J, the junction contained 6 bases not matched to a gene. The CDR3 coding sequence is TGTGCCAGCTCAATCGCCGGGACAGGGTCCTACGAGCAGTACTTC. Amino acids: CASSIAGTGSYEQYF.

CDR3 DNA sequence: TGTGCCAGCACCTCTGGGGACTACTCCTACAATGAGCAGTTCTTC. Protein: CASTSGDYSYNEQFF. The chain carries TRBV5-4 and TRBJ2-1, with 7 nucleotides matching TRBD2. Germline CDR1 and CDR2: SGHNT and YYREEE (reference sequence). CDR3 size: 15 residues. The J segment lost 0 bases and the V segment lost 6 bases, leaving 6 bases of the junction unmatched.

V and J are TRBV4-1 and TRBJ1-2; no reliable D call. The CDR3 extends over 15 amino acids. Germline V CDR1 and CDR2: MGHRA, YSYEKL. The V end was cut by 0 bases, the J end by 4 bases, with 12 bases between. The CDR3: CASSQETRSGYGYTF. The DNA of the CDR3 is TGCGCCAGCAGCCAAGAAACTCGGTCGGGCTATGGCTACACCTTC.

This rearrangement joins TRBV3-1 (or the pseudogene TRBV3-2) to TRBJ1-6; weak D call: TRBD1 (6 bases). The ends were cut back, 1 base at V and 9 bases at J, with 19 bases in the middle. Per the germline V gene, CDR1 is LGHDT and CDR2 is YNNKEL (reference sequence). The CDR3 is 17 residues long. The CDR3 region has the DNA TGTGCCAGCAGCCAAGCCTGGACAGTCTTGTCTAGTTCACCCCTCCACTTT. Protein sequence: CASSQAWTVLSSSPLHF.

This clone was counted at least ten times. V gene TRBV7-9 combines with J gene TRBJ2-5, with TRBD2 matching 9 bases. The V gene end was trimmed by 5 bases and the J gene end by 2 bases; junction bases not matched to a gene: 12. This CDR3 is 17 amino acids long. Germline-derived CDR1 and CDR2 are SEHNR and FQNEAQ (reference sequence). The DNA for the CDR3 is TGTGCCAGCAGCCCCAAGAGGCTAGCGGGGTTTCAAGAGACCCAGTACTTC. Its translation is CASSPKRLAGFQETQYF. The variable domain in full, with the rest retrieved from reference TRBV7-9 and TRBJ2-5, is DTGVSQNPRHKITKRGQNVTFRCDPISEHNRLYWYRQTLGQGPEFLTYFQNEAQLEKSRLLSDRFSAERPKGSFSTLEIQRTEQGDSAMYLCASSPKRLAGFQETQYFGPGTRLLVL.

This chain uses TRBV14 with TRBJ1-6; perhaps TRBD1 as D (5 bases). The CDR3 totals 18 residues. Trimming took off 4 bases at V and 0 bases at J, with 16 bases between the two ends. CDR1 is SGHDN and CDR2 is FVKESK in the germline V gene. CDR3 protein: CASSPSRFGASYNSPLHF. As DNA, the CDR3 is TGTGCCAGCAGCCCCAGTCGGTTTGGGGCCTCCTATAATTCACCCCTCCACTTT.

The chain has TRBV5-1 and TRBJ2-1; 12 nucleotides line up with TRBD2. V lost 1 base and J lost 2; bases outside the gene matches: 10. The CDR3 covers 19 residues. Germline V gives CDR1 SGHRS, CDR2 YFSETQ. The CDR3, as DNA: TGCGCCAGCAGCTTGAAAGCTAGCGGGGGGGCAGGGGCCTACAATGAGCAGTTCTTC. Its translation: CASSLKASGGAGAYNEQFF.

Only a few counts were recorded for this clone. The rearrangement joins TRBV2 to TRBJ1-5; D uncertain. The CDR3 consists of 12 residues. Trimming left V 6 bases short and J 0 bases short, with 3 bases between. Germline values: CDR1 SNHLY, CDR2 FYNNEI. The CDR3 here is CASRYSNQPQHF. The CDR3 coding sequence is TGTGCCAGCAGATATAGCAATCAGCCCCAGCATTTT.

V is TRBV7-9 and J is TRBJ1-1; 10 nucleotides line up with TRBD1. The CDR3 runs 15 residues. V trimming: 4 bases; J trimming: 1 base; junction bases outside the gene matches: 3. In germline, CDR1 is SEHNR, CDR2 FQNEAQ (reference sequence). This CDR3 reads CASSYRDRGNTEAFF. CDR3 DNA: TGTGCCAGCAGCTACCGGGACAGGGGGAACACTGAAGCTTTCTTT.